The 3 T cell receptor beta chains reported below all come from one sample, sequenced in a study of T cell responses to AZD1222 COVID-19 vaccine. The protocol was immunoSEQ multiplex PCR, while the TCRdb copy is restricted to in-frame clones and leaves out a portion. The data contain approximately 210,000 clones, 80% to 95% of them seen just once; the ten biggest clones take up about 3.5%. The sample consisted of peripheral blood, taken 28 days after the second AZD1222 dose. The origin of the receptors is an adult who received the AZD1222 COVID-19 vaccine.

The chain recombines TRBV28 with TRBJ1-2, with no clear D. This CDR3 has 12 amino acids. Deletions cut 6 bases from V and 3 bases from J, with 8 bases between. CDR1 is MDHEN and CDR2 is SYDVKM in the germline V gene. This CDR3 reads CASRGNDYGYTF. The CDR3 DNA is TGTGCCAGCAGGGGAAATGACTATGGCTACACCTTC.

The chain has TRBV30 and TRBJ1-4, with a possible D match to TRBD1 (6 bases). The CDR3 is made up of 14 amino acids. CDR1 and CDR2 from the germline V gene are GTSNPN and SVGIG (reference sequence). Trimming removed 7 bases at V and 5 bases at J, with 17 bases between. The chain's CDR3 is CASHSGAANEKLFF. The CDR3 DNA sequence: TGTGCCTCCCACTCGGGGGCGGCAAATGAAAAACTGTTTTTT.

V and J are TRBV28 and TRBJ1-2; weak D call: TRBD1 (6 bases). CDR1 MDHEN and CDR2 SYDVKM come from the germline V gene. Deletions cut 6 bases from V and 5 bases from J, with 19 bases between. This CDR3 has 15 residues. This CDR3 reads CASSTGGGGYYGYTF. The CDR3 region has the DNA TGTGCCAGCAGCACCGGCGGGGGCGGGTATTATGGCTACACCTTC.